This TCR beta chain stems from a study of beta chain features in type 1 diabetes. Germline loops: CDR1 SGHRS, CDR2 YFSETQ. J lost 7 bases, V lost 4 bases, and 10 bases had no gene match. The CDR3 runs to 14 residues. The table lists this clone with a few counts. CD4+ naive, central memory, regulatory and stem cell-like memory subsets were isolated by sorting on CD45RO/CCR7/CD25/CD127/CD95/CD27. Expressed TCRB transcripts were sequenced because the entire RNA isolate underwent reverse transcription. Only in-frame clones appear in the TCRdb table, and some are missing; sequencing was by immunoSEQ multiplex PCR. In the table there are around 310,000 clones, more than 9.5% of which are singletons.

This clonotype was obtained from a woman in her thirties in good health. The gene calls are TRBV5-1 and TRBJ2-7, with 8 bases fitting TRBD1. Sequenced input: naive CD4+ T cells from blood. As DNA, the CDR3 is TGCGCCAGCAGCCCCAAGACAGGGGACTCTGAGCAGTACTTC. Amino acids: CASSPKTGDSEQYF.